These T cell receptor beta chains were read from a single sample in a study of cytomegalovirus exposure and HLA in healthy donors. The repertoire was sequenced with immunoSEQ multiplex PCR; TCRdb's copy has only in-frame clones and lacks some. The sample shows about 120,000 clones, 80% of them seen only once. The sample was PBMCs. These receptors originate from a man aged 25-45 years in good health and CMV-seropositive. Each CDR3 is given without its conserved first and last residue. The order of the fields is D gene, CDR3 length, V gene, CDR3 protein. A D gene is named only where the DNA matches it firmly.

d_gene: TRBD1
len: 12
v_gene: TRBV5-1
CDR3aa: ASSFLGQGREQF

d_gene: .
len: 13
v_gene: TRBV6-5
CDR3aa: ASSYRTANTGELF

d_gene: TRBD2
len: 13
v_gene: TRBV2
CDR3aa: ASSELAGGRNEQF

d_gene: .
len: 14
v_gene: TRBV6-5
CDR3aa: ASSYSARGNNQPQH

d_gene: .
len: 13
v_gene: TRBV7-3
CDR3aa: ASSRGAGSTDTQY

d_gene: .
len: 14
v_gene: TRBV27
CDR3aa: ASSLSPQTGYTEAF

d_gene: .
len: 13
v_gene: TRBV27
CDR3aa: ASSFSPPGNQPQH

d_gene: .
len: 12
v_gene: TRBV2
CDR3aa: ASSGAGGQETQY

d_gene: TRBD1
len: 13
v_gene: TRBV14
CDR3aa: ASSPYGTGDYEQY

d_gene: .
len: 12
v_gene: TRBV27
CDR3aa: ASNMADKNTEAF

d_gene: .
len: 14
v_gene: TRBV27
CDR3aa: ASGDVRSSYNSPLH

d_gene: TRBD1
len: 15
v_gene: TRBV4-1
CDR3aa: ASSQVQGAGGNSPLH

d_gene: .
len: 10
v_gene: TRBV29-1
CDR3aa: SALTENYGYT

d_gene: .
len: 14
v_gene: TRBV11-2
CDR3aa: ASSHGERDSDYEQY

d_gene: TRBD1
len: 11
v_gene: TRBV29-1
CDR3aa: SVDRGLYNEQF

d_gene: TRBD2
len: 16
v_gene: TRBV7-2
CDR3aa: ASSLGALSSGVSYEQY

d_gene: .
len: 13
v_gene: TRBV7-9
CDR3aa: ASSLDTVGLETQY

d_gene: .
len: 13
v_gene: TRBV6-5
CDR3aa: ASSPQQGRIEKLF

d_gene: TRBD1
len: 13
v_gene: TRBV4-1
CDR3aa: ASSQEGTGTYEQY

d_gene: TRBD2
len: 11
v_gene: TRBV7-8
CDR3aa: ASSPREGNIQY

d_gene: TRBD1
len: 11
v_gene: TRBV29-1
CDR3aa: SVVRDSGYGYT

d_gene: .
len: 13
v_gene: TRBV7-9
CDR3aa: ASSLGYLFSYGYT

d_gene: .
len: 9
v_gene: TRBV6-5
CDR3aa: ASRAGDEQY

d_gene: .
len: 10
v_gene: TRBV30
CDR3aa: AWRETGTEAF

d_gene: .
len: 12
v_gene: TRBV5-8
CDR3aa: ASSLFAGHAPQH

d_gene: TRBD1
len: 11
v_gene: TRBV7-3
CDR3aa: ASSLDRAYGYT

d_gene: TRBD1
len: 15
v_gene: TRBV19
CDR3aa: ASSTGQGVYSNQPQH

d_gene: TRBD1
len: 13
v_gene: TRBV7-9
CDR3aa: ASSLLNRGLSEAF